This T cell receptor (beta chain) emerged from a study of blood T cell repertoires in COVID-19 (dated by TCRdb to the early 2020s). Context from the whole study: Collaborator samples came from the United States, Italy and Spain and covered acute and convalescent phases of COVID-19. Subjects who had been exposed to COVID-19, were actively infected with it, or had recovered from it provided the deeply sampled blood TCRbeta repertoires that made up the dataset. The samples were drawn from two sources: the first 160 participants of the ongoing ImmuneRACE study, and over 950 subjects contributed by 6 global collaborators. Where available, HLA class I and class II types were taken from metadata supplied by the sample provider and were not determined by assay-based typing. The sample metadata nearly always contained a de-identified subject ID, COVID-19 status, age in years and sex. The prospective study material was composed of cDNA or gDNA derived from T cells, B-cell-depleted T cells, or PBMCs. A freely available public database, intended as a resource for researchers studying the immune response to SARS-CoV-2, is where the repertoires were released. The research as a whole found: How much clinical and demographic metadata was included differed by source and by participant, and the metadata was provided uncurated.

About this clone itself: What antigen it recognizes has not been identified. The input lacks base qualities; no much larger clone sits a single base away.

TCRbeta CDR3 regions were amplified from genomic DNA using the immunoSEQ Assay, a bias-controlled multiplex PCR. The paper's processing steps were these. The number of nucleated cells in each sample was estimated from the amplification of reference gene primers within the assay. To quantify the absolute abundance of each unique TCRbeta CDR3 rearrangement, sequence reads were collapsed and filtered. For each sample, productive Simpson clonality was calculated by taking the square root of Simpson's diversity index across productive rearrangements. Imported from immuneACCESS, the table was reduced by TCRdb to in-frame sequences with V and J called. These copies leave out some clones; in studies compared against another copy, an unresolved V gene accounts for under half, and the cause of the remainder is not known. D and trimming come from the DNA, and the V and J calls and clone size come from that table. The sample table contains about 100,000 clones; only one count was recorded for 80% to 95% of them. The ten top clones hold roughly 5% of the sample.

Trimming at the junction amounts to 6 bases on V and 5 bases on J, and the germline ends lie 14 bases apart. From the cysteine up to the phenylalanine, the CDR3 has a length of 14 residues. CDR3 DNA is the only sequence kept; it has 42 bases, read in frame from the first base. Reading the germline V gene gives CDR1 MNHEY and CDR2 SVGAGI. The collaborating institutions used their own protocols to collect whole blood in K2EDTA tubes. For TCRbeta analysis, collaborators shipped samples in one of three forms: frozen whole blood, isolated PBMCs, or DNA extracted from either of those sample types. The TCR originated in a man between 65 and 85 years old with acute or convalescent COVID-19. The chain is made from TRBV6-5 and TRBJ1-5; TRBD1 could be the D gene, as 6 bases match. The specimen was peripheral blood. The CDR3 sequence is CASSSGQQDQPQHF. At the DNA level, the sequence is TGTGCCAGCAGCTCCGGACAGCAAGATCAGCCCCAGCATTTT.